This T cell receptor (beta chain) was captured by sequencing in a study of cytomegalovirus exposure and HLA in healthy donors. V dropped 2 bases and J dropped 3 bases, with 10 bases sitting between them. The germline gives CDR1 GTSNPN, CDR2 SVGIG (reference sequence). The CDR3 sequence is 13 residues long. The PCR used 60 Vbeta and 13 Jbeta primers. Libraries were prepared by immunoSEQ multiplex PCR; TCRdb keeps only in-frame clonotypes and omits some of them. The sample lists 150,000 to 200,000 clones, around 83% occurring once. J is TRBJ1-2 and V is TRBV30; D is perhaps TRBD1 (6 bases). The origin of this receptor is a male donor in good health and CMV-seropositive. Sequencing used PBMCs. This CDR3 reads CAWSFGGYYGYTF. The CDR3, as DNA: TGTGCCTGGAGTTTTGGGGGCTACTATGGCTACACCTTC. Full variable domain (outside the CDR3, taken from reference TRBV30 and TRBJ1-2): SQTIHQWPATLVQPVGSPLSLECTVEGTSNPNLYWYRQAAGRGLQLLFYSVGIGQISSEVPQNLSASRPQDRQFILSSKKLLLSDSGFYLCAWSFGGYYGYTFGSGTRLTVV.